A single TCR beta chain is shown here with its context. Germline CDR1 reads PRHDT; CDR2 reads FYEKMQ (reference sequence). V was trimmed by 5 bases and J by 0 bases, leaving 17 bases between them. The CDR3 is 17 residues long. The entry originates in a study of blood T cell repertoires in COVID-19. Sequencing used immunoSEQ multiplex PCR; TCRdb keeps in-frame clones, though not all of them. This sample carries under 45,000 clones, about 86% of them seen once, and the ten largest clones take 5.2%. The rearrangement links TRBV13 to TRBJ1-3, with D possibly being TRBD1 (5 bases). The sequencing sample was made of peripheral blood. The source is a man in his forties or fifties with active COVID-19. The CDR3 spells CASSPYGGANSGNTIYF. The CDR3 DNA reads TGTGCCAGCAGCCCTTACGGCGGGGCGAACTCTGGAAACACCATATATTTT.